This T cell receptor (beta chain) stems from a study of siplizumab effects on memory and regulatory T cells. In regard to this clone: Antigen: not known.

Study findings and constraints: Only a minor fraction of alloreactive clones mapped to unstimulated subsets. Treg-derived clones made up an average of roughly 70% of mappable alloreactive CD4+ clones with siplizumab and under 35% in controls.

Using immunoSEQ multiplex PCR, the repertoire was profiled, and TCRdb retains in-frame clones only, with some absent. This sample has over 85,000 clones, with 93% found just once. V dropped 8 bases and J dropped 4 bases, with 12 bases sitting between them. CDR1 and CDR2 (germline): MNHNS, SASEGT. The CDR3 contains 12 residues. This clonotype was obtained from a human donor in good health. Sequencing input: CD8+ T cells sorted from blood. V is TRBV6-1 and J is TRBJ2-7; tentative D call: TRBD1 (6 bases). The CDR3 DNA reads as TGTGCCAGCGAGGGGGAAAGGTACGAGCAGTACTTC. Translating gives CASEGERYEQYF.